This TCR beta chain came from a study of radiotherapy plus CTLA-4 blockade in lung cancer. Study-level background: Objective responses were observed in 15% to 20% of patients, and disease control was achieved by just over 30%.

Ipilimumab CTLA-4 blockade and focal radiation were given to patients with chemo-refractory metastatic non-small-cell lung cancer. The table came from immunoSEQ multiplex PCR; TCRdb's copy has only in-frame clones and leaves some out. The sample lists tens of thousands of clones; nearly 90% were seen once. Trimming pared 5 bases from V and 2 bases from J, leaving 15 bases between. The germline V gene encodes CDR1 SGHTA and CDR2 FQGNSA. The CDR3 runs 15 residues. The material was peripheral blood, obtained from a patient treated with radiotherapy plus ipilimumab. This clonotype originated in a human donor with non-small cell lung cancer whose response to radiotherapy plus ipilimumab could not be evaluated. The chain has TRBV7-2 and TRBJ2-5, with D perhaps TRBD1 (5 bases). The CDR3 loop is CASSLNPRQQETQYF. Here the CDR3 DNA reads TGTGCCAGCAGCCTTAACCCCAGACAGCAAGAGACCCAGTACTTC.